This is a list of T cell receptor beta chains from one sample in a study of blood T cell repertoires in COVID-19. Clones were sequenced by immunoSEQ multiplex PCR, and TCRdb holds only the in-frame ones, with some missing. The table includes 56,000 or so clones, roughly 84% detected once. Sequenced input: peripheral blood. Receptors were obtained from a man over 45 with acute or convalescent COVID-19. Each CDR3 is given without its conserved first and last residue. D genes are given only for firm matches. Where a row states a size, it is once, few, many or the class of an expanded clone; other rows omit it.

-	-	TRBJ2-2	10	TRBV13	ASSLVYRELF
-	-	TRBJ1-6	12	TRBV6-5	ASVAGSYNSPLH
-	once	TRBJ2-7	11	TRBV12-3/TRBV12-4	ASSLLVGGEQY
TRBD1	-	TRBJ2-7	15	TRBV2	ASSELLGTGGSYEQY
TRBD2	-	TRBJ2-1	16	TRBV5-6	ASSLEGLAGGGYNEQF
TRBD1	once	TRBJ1-2	11	TRBV2	ASSEERGLGYT
-	few	TRBJ1-1	9	TRBV30	ASEAGRGAF
-	-	TRBJ2-7	14	TRBV7-9	ASSASRGGFDYEQY
TRBD2	-	TRBJ2-1	15	TRBV7-3	ASSLTKASGMYNEQF
TRBD2	-	TRBJ2-3	14	TRBV19	ASSISSGRGTDTQY
TRBD2	-	TRBJ2-5	12	TRBV5-4	ASSQGLAGEPQY
-	-	TRBJ1-4	13	TRBV6-5	ASSYVTDGGEKLF
-	few	TRBJ1-2	12	TRBV2	ASSDGGLSYGYT
TRBD1	-	TRBJ1-2	13	TRBV4-1	ASSQPRQGAYGYT
TRBD2	-	TRBJ2-1	13	TRBV6-6	ASSLAAGGLNEQF
-	once	TRBJ1-6	10	TRBV7-9	ASSLGTEYLH
-	-	TRBJ2-1	15	TRBV25-1	ASSVRKQGDSYNEQF
TRBD2	-	TRBJ2-1	13	TRBV5-8	ASSSGLAGSNEQF
TRBD1	-	TRBJ1-1	13	TRBV18	ASIRDRGFNTEAF
-	-	TRBJ2-5	11	TRBV6-6	AGGRKPQETQY
TRBD1	-	TRBJ1-4	14	TRBV5-6	ASSPPPGTANEKLF
TRBD1	-	TRBJ1-5	15	TRBV7-9	ASSLVTGQGGNQPQH
-	once	TRBJ1-5	12	TRBV2	ASSGGGFGQPQH
TRBD2	-	TRBJ2-7	13	TRBV18	ASSPGLAGGYEQY
-	-	TRBJ1-5	11	TRBV6-6	ASIPGLNQPQH
-	-	TRBJ1-5	12	TRBV7-9	ASSSVYSNQPQH
-	-	TRBJ1-4	12	TRBV18	ASSPVQNNEKLF
TRBD2	-	TRBJ2-2	12	TRBV10-1	ASSSQGGSGELF
TRBD2	-	TRBJ2-5	14	TRBV7-7	ASTPSYSGGGETQY
TRBD1	-	TRBJ2-7	12	TRBV24-1	ATSPGQGNHEQY
-	-	TRBJ1-5	13	TRBV27	ASRSGGGSNQPQH
-	-	TRBJ1-1	9	TRBV5-1	ASSLGLEAF
-	-	TRBJ2-4	14	TRBV11-2	ASSPAGTRAKNIQY
-	-	TRBJ2-2	16	TRBV21-1	ASSKNCVGTMNTGELF
TRBD1	-	TRBJ2-7	12	TRBV5-1	ASSLDLQGGEQY
TRBD1	-	TRBJ1-1	9	TRBV13	ASSRDRDAF
TRBD1	few	TRBJ2-5	13	TRBV18	ASSRSTGDQETQY
TRBD1	-	TRBJ2-7	12	TRBV13	ASSLGTGGYEQY
-	-	TRBJ1-1	12	TRBV4-1	ASRNRLQGTEAF
TRBD2	-	TRBJ2-1	13	TRBV5-1	ASTDLAGVTNEQF
TRBD1	-	TRBJ2-5	12	TRBV2	ASSESRGIETQY
-	-	TRBJ2-5	11	TRBV10-3	AISHGQQETQY
-	few	TRBJ1-5	12	TRBV6-4	ASSASTLNQPQH
-	-	TRBJ1-2	12	TRBV5-6	ASSFTGSSYGYT
-	-	TRBJ2-1	11	TRBV19	ASSWTPYNEQF
TRBD2	-	TRBJ2-1	13	TRBV10-3	AISVRTSGYNEQF
-	-	TRBJ2-1	10	TRBV5-6	ASSLGGQEQF
-	-	TRBJ1-2	10	TRBV29-1	SVEFQYSGYT
-	-	TRBJ2-2	10	TRBV11-1	ASSPHTGELF
TRBD1	-	TRBJ1-5	15	TRBV19	ASSLFGQVLSVGAQH